These 8 T cell receptor beta chains were sequenced from one sample in a study of early T cells in non-severe SARS-CoV-2 infection (dated by TCRdb to the early 2020s). Libraries were built with 5' RACE. Sequenced on a NextSeq 500. In TCRdb, the public reads were trimmed at Q25 with fastp and aligned with MiXCR, with productive beta chains retained. When rows share a CDR3 protein, they turn into one entry using the most common DNA and genes. The sample contains more than 55,000 distinct CDR3 sequences, around 14% of them found a single time. About a tenth of the sample comes from the top ten. This sample comprised whole blood, obtained at baseline. These receptors were obtained from an adult who was a healthcare worker with PCR-confirmed SARS-CoV-2 infection or an uninfected control (not recorded which).

This clonotype was picked up a small number of times. The V gene is TRBV6-5, the J gene TRBJ2-1, with 8 positions matching TRBD2. Germline V gene lookup returns CDR1 MNHEY and CDR2 SVGAGI. The J segment lost 9 bases and the V segment lost 3 bases, leaving 1 base of the junction unmatched. The CDR3 sequence is 12 residues long. The CDR3 nucleotides read TGTGCCAGCAGTTATGCGGGGGGTGAGCAGTTCTTC. Encoded protein: CASSYAGGEQFF.

V usage is TRBV29-1 and J usage is TRBJ2-3; D is perhaps TRBD2 (6 bases). V was shortened by 6 bases and J by 6 bases, with 16 bases between the two germline ends. The CDR3 is 13 amino acids. CDR1 and CDR2 (germline): SQVTM, ANQGSEA. The CDR3 DNA reads TGCAGCGTCTCTAGATCGCGGGATGATACGCAGTATTTT. Protein: CSVSRSRDDTQYF.

This clonotype was counted many times. The CDR3 here is CASSLASRASYEQYF. The CDR3 DNA reads TGCGCCAGCAGCTTGGCTTCCAGGGCCTCCTACGAGCAGTACTTC. The rearrangement uses TRBV5-1 and TRBJ2-7; possible D gene TRBD1, 5 bases. The CDR3 contains 15 residues. Germline CDR1 and CDR2: SGHRS and YFSETQ. V was pared by 0 bases and J by 0 bases, with 10 bases between.

A remark on this clonotype: Given a much more abundant clone one base away, this may be a read error. The V call is TRBV19, the J call TRBJ1-1, with a possible D match to TRBD1 (5 bases). CDR3 size: 13 residues. The germline CDR1 and CDR2 sequences are LNHDA and SQIVND (reference sequence). The CDR3: CASSMEWGTEALF. CDR3 coding DNA: TGTGCCAGTAGTATGGAGTGGGGCACTGAAGCTTTGTTT. Together with reference TRBV19 and TRBJ1-1, the CDR3 gives the full variable domain: DGGITQSPKYLFRKEGQNVTLSCEQNLNHDAMYWYRQDPGQGLRLIYYSQIVNDFQKGDIAEGYSVSREKKESFPLTVTSAQKNPTAFYLCASSMEWGTEALFGQGTRLTVV.

This clonotype was seen more than once but under ten times. Germline and junction disagree at one end, which may indicate a read error. The genes are TRBV18 and TRBJ1-2; D is unresolved. The germline V gene encodes CDR1 KGHSH and CDR2 LQKENI. The CDR3 has 14 residues. CDR3 region: CASTPRQLSYGYTF. In DNA, the CDR3 is TGTGCCAGCACACCCCGTCAGCTGAGCTATGGCTACACCTTC. Complete variable domain (other parts from reference TRBV18 and TRBJ1-2): NAGVMQNPRHLVRRRGQEARLRCSPMKGHSHVYWYRQLPEEGLKFMVYLQKENIIDESGMPKERFSAEFPKEGPSILRIQQVVRGDSAAYFCASTPRQLSYGYTFGSGTRLTVV.

This clonotype was seen more than once but under ten times. The chain joins TRBV20-1 to TRBJ2-3; perhaps TRBD2 as D (7 bases). The V and J ends lost 6 bases and 4 bases respectively, with 17 bases between them. This CDR3 has 14 residues. Germline V lookup: CDR1 DFQATT, CDR2 SNEGSKA (reference sequence). The CDR3 DNA reads as TGCAGTGCCCTTTCGGCGGGGGCAGCAGATACGCAGTATTTT. It yields the protein CSALSAGAADTQYF.

The chain combines TRBV29-1 with TRBJ1-2; 11 nucleotides align to TRBD1. CDR3 length equals 13 residues. V lost 7 bases, J lost 4 bases, and 5 bases stayed unmatched. CDR1 SQVTM and CDR2 ANQGSEA come from the germline V gene. The CDR3 coding sequence is TGCAGCGCAAGGACAGGGGGCAGCTATGGCTACACCTTC. Its translation is CSARTGGSYGYTF.

This clonotype has a count of ten or more. V usage is TRBV28 and J usage is TRBJ1-1; 7 bases are shared with TRBD1. The V segment lost 5 bases and the J segment 3 bases; nucleotides outside the gene matches: 6. The CDR3 spans 14 residues. The germline gives CDR1 MDHEN, CDR2 SYDVKM. CDR3 sequence reads: CASSPARGYTEAFF. The CDR3 coding sequence is TGTGCCAGCAGTCCAGCCAGGGGGTACACTGAAGCTTTCTTT.